This TCR beta chain stems from a study of T cell responses to AZD1222 COVID-19 vaccine. Germline loops: CDR1 KGHSH, CDR2 LQKENI. The CDR3 runs to 13 residues. Trimming shortened V by 3 bases and J by 7 bases, and 12 bases separated the two germline ends. This clone was detected a few times. The assay was immunoSEQ multiplex PCR, and TCRdb's table has in-frame clones only and misses some. The repertoire holds roughly 100,000 clones, with about 88% as singletons. The source of this sequence is an adult who received the AZD1222 COVID-19 vaccine. This chain uses TRBV18 with TRBJ1-2; D may be TRBD1 (5 bases). Sequenced material: peripheral blood, taken 28 days after the second AZD1222 dose. The CDR3 reads CASSPEGFRGYTF. The DNA of the CDR3 is TGTGCCAGCTCACCGGAGGGGTTTCGTGGCTACACCTTC.